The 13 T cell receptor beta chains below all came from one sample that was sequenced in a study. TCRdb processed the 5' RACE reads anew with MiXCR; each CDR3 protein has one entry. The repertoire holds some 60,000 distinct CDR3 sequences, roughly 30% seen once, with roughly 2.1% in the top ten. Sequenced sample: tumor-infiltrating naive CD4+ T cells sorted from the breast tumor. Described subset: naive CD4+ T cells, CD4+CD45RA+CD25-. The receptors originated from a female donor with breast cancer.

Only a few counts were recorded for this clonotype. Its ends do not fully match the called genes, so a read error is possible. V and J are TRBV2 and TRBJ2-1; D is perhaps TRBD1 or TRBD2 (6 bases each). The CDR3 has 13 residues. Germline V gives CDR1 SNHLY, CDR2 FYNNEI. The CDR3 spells CASSEAGGQIYVF. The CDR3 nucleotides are TGTGCCAGCAGTGAAGCTGGGGGGCAGATCTATGTCTTC.

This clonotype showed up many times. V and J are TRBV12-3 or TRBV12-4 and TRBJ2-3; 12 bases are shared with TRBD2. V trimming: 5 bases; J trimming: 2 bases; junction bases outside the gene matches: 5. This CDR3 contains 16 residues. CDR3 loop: CASSPTSGGLTDTQYF. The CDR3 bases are TGTGCCAGCAGTCCGACTAGCGGGGGACTCACAGATACGCAGTATTTT.

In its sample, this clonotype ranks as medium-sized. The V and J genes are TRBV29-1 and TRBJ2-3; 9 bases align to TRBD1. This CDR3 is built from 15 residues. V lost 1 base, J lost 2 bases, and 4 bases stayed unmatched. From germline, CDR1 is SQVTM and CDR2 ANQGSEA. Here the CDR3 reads CSVEGGTGITDTQYF. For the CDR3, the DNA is TGCAGCGTTGAAGGTGGGACAGGGATCACAGATACGCAGTATTTT.

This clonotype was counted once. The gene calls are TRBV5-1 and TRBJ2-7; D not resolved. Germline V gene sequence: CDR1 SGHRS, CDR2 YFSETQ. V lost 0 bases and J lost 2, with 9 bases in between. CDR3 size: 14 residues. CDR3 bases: TGCGCCAGCAGCTTGGGGTCCCAGGCCTACGAGCAGTACTTC. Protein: CASSLGSQAYEQYF.

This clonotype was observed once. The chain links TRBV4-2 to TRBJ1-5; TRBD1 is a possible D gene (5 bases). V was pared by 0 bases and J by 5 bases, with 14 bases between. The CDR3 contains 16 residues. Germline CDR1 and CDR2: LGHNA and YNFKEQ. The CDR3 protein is CASSQDPTGWDQPQHF. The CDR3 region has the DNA TGTGCCAGCAGCCAAGATCCCACAGGATGGGATCAGCCCCAGCATTTT.

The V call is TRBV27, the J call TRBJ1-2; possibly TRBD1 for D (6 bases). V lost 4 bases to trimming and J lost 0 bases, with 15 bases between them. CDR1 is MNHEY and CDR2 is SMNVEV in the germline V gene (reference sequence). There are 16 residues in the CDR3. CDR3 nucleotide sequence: TGTGCCAGCAGTTCGAAGACAGGAACGGCTAACTATGGCTACACCTTC. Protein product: CASSSKTGTANYGYTF.

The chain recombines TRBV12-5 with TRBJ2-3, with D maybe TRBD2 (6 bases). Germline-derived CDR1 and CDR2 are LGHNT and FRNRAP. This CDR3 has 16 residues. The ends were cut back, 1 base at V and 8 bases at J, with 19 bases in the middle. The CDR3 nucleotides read TGTGCTAGTGGTTTGGAGGTTGGAGGGCGCCGGGTTACGCAGTATTTT. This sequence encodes CASGLEVGGRRVTQYF.

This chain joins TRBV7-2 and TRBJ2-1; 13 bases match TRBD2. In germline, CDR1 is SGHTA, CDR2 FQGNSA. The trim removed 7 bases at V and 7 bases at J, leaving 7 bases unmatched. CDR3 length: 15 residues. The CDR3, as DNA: TGTGCCAGCAAAATCGGACTAGCGGGAGTGAATGAGCAGTTCTTC. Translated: CASKIGLAGVNEQFF.

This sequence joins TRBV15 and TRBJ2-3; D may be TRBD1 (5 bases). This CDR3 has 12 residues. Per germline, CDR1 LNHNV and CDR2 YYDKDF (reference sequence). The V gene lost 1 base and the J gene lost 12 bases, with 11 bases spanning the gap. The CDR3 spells CATSRAGKAQYF. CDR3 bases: TGTGCCACCAGCAGAGCAGGGAAAGCACAGTATTTT.

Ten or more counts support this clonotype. The CDR3 is CASSLDSPTDTQYF. CDR3 sequence (DNA): TGCGCCAGCAGCTTAGACAGTCCCACAGATACGCAGTATTTT. The V gene is TRBV5-1, the J gene TRBJ2-3, with D tentatively TRBD1 (5 bases). Germline V gene lookup returns CDR1 SGHRS and CDR2 YFSETQ. Trimming left V 2 bases short and J 2 bases short, with 9 bases between. The CDR3 totals 14 residues. The whole variable domain, filled in from reference TRBV5-1 and TRBJ2-3, reads KAGVTQTPRYLIKTRGQQVTLSCSPISGHRSVSWYQQTPGQGLQFLFEYFSETQRNKGNFPGRFSGRQFSNSRSEMNVSTLELGDSALYLCASSLDSPTDTQYFGPGTRLTVL.

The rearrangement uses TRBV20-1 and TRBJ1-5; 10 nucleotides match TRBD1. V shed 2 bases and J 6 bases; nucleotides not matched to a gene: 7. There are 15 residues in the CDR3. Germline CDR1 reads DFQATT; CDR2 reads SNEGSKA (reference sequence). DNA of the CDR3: TGCAGTGCTAGAATTCAGGGACAGGGGAGTCAGCCCCAGCATTTT. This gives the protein CSARIQGQGSQPQHF.

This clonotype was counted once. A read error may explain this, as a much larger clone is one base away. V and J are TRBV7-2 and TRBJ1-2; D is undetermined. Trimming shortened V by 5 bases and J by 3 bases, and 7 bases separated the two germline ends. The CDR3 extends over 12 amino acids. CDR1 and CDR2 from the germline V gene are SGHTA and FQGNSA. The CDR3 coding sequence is TGTGCCAGCAGCCCCCGGGACTATGGCTACACCTTC. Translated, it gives CASSPRDYGYTF.

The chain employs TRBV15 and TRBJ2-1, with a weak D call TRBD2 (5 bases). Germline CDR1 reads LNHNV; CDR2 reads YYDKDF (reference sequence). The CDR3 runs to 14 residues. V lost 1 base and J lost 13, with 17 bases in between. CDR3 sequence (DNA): TGTGCCACCAGCAGAGGATCACCAGCGGCCTTACAGTTCTTC. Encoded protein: CATSRGSPAALQFF.